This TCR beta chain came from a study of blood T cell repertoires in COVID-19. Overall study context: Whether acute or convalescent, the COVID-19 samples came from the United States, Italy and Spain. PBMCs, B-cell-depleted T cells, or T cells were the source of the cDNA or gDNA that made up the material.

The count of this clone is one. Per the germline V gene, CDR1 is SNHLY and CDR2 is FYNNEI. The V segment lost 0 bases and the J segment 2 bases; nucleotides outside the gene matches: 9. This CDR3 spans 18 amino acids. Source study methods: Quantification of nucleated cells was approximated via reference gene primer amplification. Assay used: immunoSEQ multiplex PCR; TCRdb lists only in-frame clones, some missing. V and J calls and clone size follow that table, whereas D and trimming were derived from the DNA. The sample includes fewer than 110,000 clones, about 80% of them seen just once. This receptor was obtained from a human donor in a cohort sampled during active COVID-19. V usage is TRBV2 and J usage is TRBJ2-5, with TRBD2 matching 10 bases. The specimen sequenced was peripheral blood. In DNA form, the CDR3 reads TGTGCCAGCAGTGAAGCGCTTCGGGAGCGGGGGGGACAAGAGACCCAGTACTTC. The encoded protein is CASSEALRERGGQETQYF.